Included here is one T cell receptor beta chain sequence, with context. What it binds is unknown. This record comes from a study of tumor and adjacent non-tumor tissue in lung cancer. Looking at the study overall: Each sample yielded a few million productive TCRbeta reads on average. Whole-study results and caveats: Higher tumor TCR diversity was associated with shorter survival.

No cell sorting was done before RNA was extracted from the tissue. The CDR3 extends over 16 amino acids. The V gene's germline CDR1 is SGHAT and CDR2 FQNNGV. The library came from three nested PCR rounds adapted from ARM-PCR protocols. TCRdb itself ran the multiplex PCR reads through MiXCR, one entry per CDR3 protein. The sample carries 100,000 to 120,000 distinct CDR3 sequences, over 70% recorded once. The TCR sequence derives from a man between 65 and 85 years old with non-small cell lung cancer. The sequencing input was lung tumor tissue. The V gene is TRBV11-2, the J gene TRBJ2-7; D is perhaps TRBD1 (6 bases). The CDR3 DNA sequence: TGTGCTGGCAGCCCCTCCGCCGGGACACCAACCTACGAGCAGTACTTC. Translation gives CAGSPSAGTPTYEQYF.